The source of this T cell receptor beta chain is a study of blood T cell repertoires in COVID-19 (dated by TCRdb to 2018 to 2020). About the study as a whole: Collaborator samples came from the United States, Italy and Spain and covered acute and convalescent phases of COVID-19. Subjects who had been exposed to COVID-19, were actively infected with it, or had recovered from it provided the deeply sampled blood TCRbeta repertoires that made up the dataset. The repertoires were released in a freely available public database meant as a resource for research on the immune response to SARS-CoV-2. HLA class I and class II types, where available, came from metadata supplied by the sample provider rather than from assay-based typing. The material from the prospective study consisted of cDNA or gDNA derived from T cells, B-cell-depleted T cells, or PBMCs. Samples came from the ongoing ImmuneRACE study (first 160 participants) plus 1,254 subjects from 6 global collaborators. Nearly every sample came with metadata listing a de-identified subject ID, COVID-19 status, age in years and sex. General study outcomes and caveats: The quantity of clinical and demographic metadata differed by source and by participant and was supplied without curation.

From its cysteine to its phenylalanine, the CDR3 spans 14 amino acids. Only CDR3 DNA is held: 42 bases, read in frame from base 1. V drops 6 bases and J drops 4 bases, leaving 17 bases in between. CDR1 and CDR2 are read off the germline V gene as SQVTM and ANQGSEA. Each collaborating institution followed its own protocols to collect whole blood in K2EDTA tubes. Collaborator samples were shipped for TCRbeta analysis as frozen whole blood, isolated PBMCs, or DNA extracted from either sample type. TCRbeta CDR3 regions were amplified from genomic DNA using the immunoSEQ Assay, a bias-controlled multiplex PCR. On the authors' methods: Nucleated cell counts per sample were estimated from amplification of reference gene primers within the assay. To quantify the absolute abundance of each unique TCRbeta CDR3 rearrangement, sequence reads were collapsed and filtered. For each sample, productive Simpson clonality was calculated by taking the square root of Simpson's diversity index across productive rearrangements. As stored in TCRdb, this immuneACCESS dataset retains in-frame rearrangements with V and J assigned. A fraction of the clones does not appear; measured against another copy, unresolved V genes explain less than half of the discrepancy, and the remainder lacks a known reason. That table gives V, J and clone size, and the DNA gave D and trimming. The sample table records around 300,000 clones; 88% of these occur just once. The ten most abundant clones make up under 5% of the sample.

Turning to this clone: What antigen it recognizes has not been identified. No qualities accompany the bases; no much larger clone lies one base away.

Material for sequencing was peripheral blood. Recombination joined TRBV29-1 with TRBJ2-3, with TRBD1 tentatively as D gene (7 bases match). The receptor was derived from a woman in her 50s with active or convalescent COVID-19. The nucleotide sequence is given as TGCAGCGTGAGGGCGGGACAGACGTCAGATACGCAGTATTTT. It translates as CSVRAGQTSDTQYF.